Listed below are T cell receptor beta chains from one sample, sequenced in a study of shared clonotypes between healthy human individuals. Assay: immunoSEQ multiplex PCR; the TCRdb copy retains only in-frame clones and omits some. Of around 430,000 clones listed, about four fifths are singletons. The material sequenced was PBMCs. The receptors shown here come from a woman aged 40 to 50 in good health. Some clones in this sample may be carry-over from other donors' samples. Each CDR3 is given with its conserved first and last residue. Each record gives: D gene, clone size, V gene, J gene, CDR3 DNA, CDR3 protein. D genes are given only for firm matches. Part of the rows lack a size; the others show once, few, many or a class for expanded clones.

d_gene: -; abundance: -; v_gene: TRBV15; j_gene: TRBJ1-5; CDR3nt: TGTGCCACCAGCAGAGAAGGCGTGGGCCCCAATCAGCCCCAGCATTTT; CDR3aa: CATSREGVGPNQPQHF
d_gene: TRBD2; abundance: -; v_gene: TRBV5-1; j_gene: TRBJ2-1; CDR3nt: TGCGCCAGCAGCTTAGGAATACTAGCGGGAGCCAATGAGCAGTTCTTC; CDR3aa: CASSLGILAGANEQFF
d_gene: -; abundance: -; v_gene: TRBV5-6; j_gene: TRBJ2-7; CDR3nt: TGTGCCAGCAGCTTGGGGGGAGATCGCTACGAGCAGTACTTC; CDR3aa: CASSLGGDRYEQYF
d_gene: -; abundance: -; v_gene: TRBV28; j_gene: TRBJ1-6; CDR3nt: TGTGCCAGCATCCCCACAGTATCAAATTCACCCCTCCACTTT; CDR3aa: CASIPTVSNSPLHF
d_gene: -; abundance: few; v_gene: TRBV5-5; j_gene: TRBJ2-7; CDR3nt: TGTGCCAGCAGCTTGGAGGGACTGAGCTCCTACGAGCAGTACTTC; CDR3aa: CASSLEGLSSYEQYF
d_gene: TRBD2; abundance: -; v_gene: TRBV29-1; j_gene: TRBJ2-5; CDR3nt: TGCAGCGTTGATTCTAGCGGGACATCAGAGACCCAGTACTTC; CDR3aa: CSVDSSGTSETQYF
d_gene: -; abundance: -; v_gene: TRBV30; j_gene: TRBJ2-5; CDR3nt: TGTGCCTGGAGTGTAAACCTCCAAGAGACCCAGTACTTC; CDR3aa: CAWSVNLQETQYF
d_gene: -; abundance: -; v_gene: TRBV4-2; j_gene: TRBJ2-7; CDR3nt: TGTGCCAGCAGCCAAGATAACAGCCAGAGCTCCTACGAGCAGTACTTC; CDR3aa: CASSQDNSQSSYEQYF
d_gene: -; abundance: once; v_gene: TRBV29-1; j_gene: TRBJ1-1; CDR3nt: TGCAGCGTTGGTAAGGGGCCTATGAACACTGAGGCCTTCTTT; CDR3aa: CSVGKGPMNTEAFF
d_gene: TRBD1; abundance: -; v_gene: TRBV7-4; j_gene: TRBJ2-7; CDR3nt: TGTGCCAGCAGCTTACCTGGGACAGTTCCCTACGAGCAGTACTTC; CDR3aa: CASSLPGTVPYEQYF
d_gene: -; abundance: once; v_gene: TRBV19; j_gene: TRBJ2-1; CDR3nt: TGTGCCAGTAGTATCGGTCACAGGGCTCGTGAGCAGTTCTTC; CDR3aa: CASSIGHRAREQFF
d_gene: -; abundance: -; v_gene: TRBV7-2; j_gene: TRBJ2-2; CDR3nt: TGTGCCAGCAGCCCAGACAGGATTAACACCGGGGAGCTGTTTTTT; CDR3aa: CASSPDRINTGELFF
d_gene: -; abundance: -; v_gene: TRBV19; j_gene: TRBJ2-2; CDR3nt: TGTGCCAGTAGTAGGGGTAGGGTCAACACCGGGGAGCTGTTTTTT; CDR3aa: CASSRGRVNTGELFF
d_gene: -; abundance: -; v_gene: TRBV2; j_gene: TRBJ2-7; CDR3nt: TGTGCCAGCAGTAAATATCTCCCCCGGGATTACTCCTACGAGCAGTACTTC; CDR3aa: CASSKYLPRDYSYEQYF
d_gene: TRBD1; abundance: once; v_gene: TRBV2; j_gene: TRBJ1-3; CDR3nt: TGTGCCAGCAGTGAACCTTTACAGGGGGCTGGAAACACCATATATTTT; CDR3aa: CASSEPLQGAGNTIYF
d_gene: TRBD1; abundance: -; v_gene: TRBV7-9; j_gene: TRBJ2-5; CDR3nt: TGTGCCAGCAGTCCCGAAGACAGGGGCCAAGAGACCCAGTACTTC; CDR3aa: CASSPEDRGQETQYF
d_gene: TRBD1; abundance: -; v_gene: TRBV7-2; j_gene: TRBJ2-4; CDR3nt: TGTGCCAGCAGCTCCCAGGGGGCGCCCGGAAACATTCAGTACTTC; CDR3aa: CASSSQGAPGNIQYF
d_gene: -; abundance: few; v_gene: TRBV30; j_gene: TRBJ1-2; CDR3nt: TGTGCCTGGAGTAGTTGGGCATATGGCTACACCTTC; CDR3aa: CAWSSWAYGYTF
d_gene: -; abundance: once; v_gene: TRBV28; j_gene: TRBJ2-1; CDR3nt: TGTGCCAGTCTAAAGGTGGTGGCCTTGACCAATGAGCAGTTCTTC; CDR3aa: CASLKVVALTNEQFF
d_gene: -; abundance: many; v_gene: TRBV28; j_gene: TRBJ2-1; CDR3nt: TGTGCCAGCGGGACCCCCAGGACTATGTACAATGAGCAGTTCTTC; CDR3aa: CASGTPRTMYNEQFF
d_gene: -; abundance: -; v_gene: TRBV7-2; j_gene: TRBJ2-3; CDR3nt: TGTGCCAGCAGCTTAGAGGGGGCAGATACGCAGTATTTT; CDR3aa: CASSLEGADTQYF
d_gene: -; abundance: -; v_gene: TRBV6-1; j_gene: TRBJ2-1; CDR3nt: TGTGCCAGCAGTGGGTTGGAGGGCCAAGCCTACAATGAGCAGTTCTTC; CDR3aa: CASSGLEGQAYNEQFF
d_gene: TRBD1; abundance: -; v_gene: TRBV29-1; j_gene: TRBJ2-2; CDR3nt: TGCAGCGCCCAACAGGGGGTGAACACCGGGGAGCTGTTTTTT; CDR3aa: CSAQQGVNTGELFF
d_gene: TRBD1; abundance: once; v_gene: TRBV9; j_gene: TRBJ1-3; CDR3nt: TGTGCCAGCAGCCCTCGGACAGGGGGTGGAAACACCATATATTTT; CDR3aa: CASSPRTGGGNTIYF
d_gene: -; abundance: -; v_gene: TRBV14; j_gene: TRBJ2-2; CDR3nt: TGTGCCAGCAGCCAAGACAGGTTCGGGGAGCTGTTTTTT; CDR3aa: CASSQDRFGELFF
d_gene: -; abundance: -; v_gene: TRBV2; j_gene: TRBJ2-1; CDR3nt: TGTGCCAGCAGTGTTCTTAGCGAGCATGGGCAGTTCTTC; CDR3aa: CASSVLSEHGQFF
d_gene: -; abundance: -; v_gene: TRBV10-2; j_gene: TRBJ2-3; CDR3nt: TGCGCCAGCAGTGGGACTTGGAGCACAGATACGCAGTATTTT; CDR3aa: CASSGTWSTDTQYF
d_gene: TRBD1; abundance: -; v_gene: TRBV19; j_gene: TRBJ2-7; CDR3nt: TGTGCCAGTAGTGTCGGACAGGCTTACTACGAGCAGTACTTC; CDR3aa: CASSVGQAYYEQYF
d_gene: TRBD1; abundance: -; v_gene: TRBV28; j_gene: TRBJ1-1; CDR3nt: TGTGCCAGCGGACGGACAGGGGAGTGGGACACTGAAGCTTTCTTT; CDR3aa: CASGRTGEWDTEAFF